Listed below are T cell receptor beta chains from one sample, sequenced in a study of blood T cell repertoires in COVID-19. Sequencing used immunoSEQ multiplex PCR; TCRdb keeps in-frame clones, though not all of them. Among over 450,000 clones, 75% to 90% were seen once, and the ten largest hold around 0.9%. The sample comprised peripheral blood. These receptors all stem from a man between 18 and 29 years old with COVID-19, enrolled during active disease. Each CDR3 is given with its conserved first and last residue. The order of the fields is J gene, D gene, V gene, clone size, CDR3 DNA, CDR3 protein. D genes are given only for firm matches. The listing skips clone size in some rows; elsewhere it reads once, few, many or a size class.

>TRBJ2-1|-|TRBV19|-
TGTGCCAGTAGTATTCGGGGCTACAATGAGCAGTTCTTC
CASSIRGYNEQFF
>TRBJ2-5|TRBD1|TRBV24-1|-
TGTGCCACCAGTGATTTGACAGGGGGCTCAGAGACCCAGTACTTC
CATSDLTGGSETQYF
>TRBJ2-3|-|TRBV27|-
TGTGCCAGCAGTTTAGTTAGCTCCACAGATACGCAGTATTTT
CASSLVSSTDTQYF
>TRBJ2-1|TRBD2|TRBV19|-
TGTGCCAGTAGTCCGCTCCTAGCGGGGGTCTACAATGAGCAGTTCTTC
CASSPLLAGVYNEQFF
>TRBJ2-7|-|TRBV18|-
TGTGCCAGCTCACCGAGGGGGTACGAGCAGTACTTC
CASSPRGYEQYF
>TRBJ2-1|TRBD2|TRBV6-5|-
TGTGCCAGCAGTTACTTAGCGGGGGCCGAGCAGTTCTTC
CASSYLAGAEQFF
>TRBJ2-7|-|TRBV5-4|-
TGTGCCAGCAGCTTGGGGGCCCCTAACTTGGGTGAGCAGTACTTC
CASSLGAPNLGEQYF
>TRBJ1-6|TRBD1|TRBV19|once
TGTGCCAGTAGTATGCGGATTTATCAGGGACAGGCGGTCTATAATTCACCCCTCCACTTT
CASSMRIYQGQAVYNSPLHF
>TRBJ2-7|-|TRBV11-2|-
TGTGCCAGCAGCTTAGGGAGAGAGCAGTACTTC
CASSLGREQYF
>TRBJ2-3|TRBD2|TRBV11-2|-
TGTGCCAGCAGAAAACGGGAGGACGGCACAGATACGCAGTATTTT
CASRKREDGTDTQYF
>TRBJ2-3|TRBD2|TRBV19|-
TGTGCCAGTAGTTCCGAGACTAGCGGGAGGCGGGATACGCAGTATTTT
CASSSETSGRRDTQYF
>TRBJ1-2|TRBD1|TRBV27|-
TGTGCCAGCAGTTTTCGGGACAGGGGGCGAGGCTACACCTTC
CASSFRDRGRGYTF
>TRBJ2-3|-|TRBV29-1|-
TGCAGCGTTGTGGACAGTAGCACAGATACGCAGTATTTT
CSVVDSSTDTQYF